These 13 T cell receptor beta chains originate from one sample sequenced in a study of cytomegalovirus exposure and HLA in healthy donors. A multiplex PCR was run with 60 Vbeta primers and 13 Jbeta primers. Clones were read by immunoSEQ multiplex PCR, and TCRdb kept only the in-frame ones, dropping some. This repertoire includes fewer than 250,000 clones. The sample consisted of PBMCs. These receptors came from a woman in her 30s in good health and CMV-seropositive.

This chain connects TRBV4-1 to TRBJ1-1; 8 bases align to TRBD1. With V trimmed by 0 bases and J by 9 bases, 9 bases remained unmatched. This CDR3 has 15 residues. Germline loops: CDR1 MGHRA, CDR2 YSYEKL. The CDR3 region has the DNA TGCGCCAGCAGCCAAGATTTGGGGGGACAGGTCCAAGCTTTCTTT. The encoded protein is CASSQDLGGQVQAFF.

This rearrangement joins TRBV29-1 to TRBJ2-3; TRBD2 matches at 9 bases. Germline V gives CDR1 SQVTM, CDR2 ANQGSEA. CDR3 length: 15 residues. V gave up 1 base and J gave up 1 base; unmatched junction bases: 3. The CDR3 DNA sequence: TGCAGCGTTGAAGTACTAGCGGGCGGCACAGATACGCAGTATTTT. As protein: CSVEVLAGGTDTQYF.

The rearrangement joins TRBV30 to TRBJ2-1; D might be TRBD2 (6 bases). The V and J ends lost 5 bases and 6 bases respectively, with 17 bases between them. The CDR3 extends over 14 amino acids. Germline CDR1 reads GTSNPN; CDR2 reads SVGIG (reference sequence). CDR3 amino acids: CAWSGGMEGNEQFF. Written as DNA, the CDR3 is TGTGCCTGGTCTGGTGGGATGGAGGGCAATGAGCAGTTCTTC.

This CDR3 is CASRGGQGNQPQHF. CDR3 sequence (DNA): TGTGCCAGTAGAGGGGGACAGGGCAATCAGCCCCAGCATTTT. The V gene is TRBV19, the J gene TRBJ1-5, with TRBD1 identical over 8 bases. V lost 6 bases, J lost 2 bases, and 3 bases stayed unmatched. Germline V gene sequence: CDR1 LNHDA, CDR2 SQIVND (reference sequence). The CDR3 spans 14 residues.

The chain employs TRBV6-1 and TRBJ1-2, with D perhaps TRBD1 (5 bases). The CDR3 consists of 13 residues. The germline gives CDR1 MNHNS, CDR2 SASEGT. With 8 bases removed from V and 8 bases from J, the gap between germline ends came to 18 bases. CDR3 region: CASRRLSGAGYTF. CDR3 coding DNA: TGTGCCAGCCGAAGGTTAAGCGGGGCGGGCTACACCTTC.

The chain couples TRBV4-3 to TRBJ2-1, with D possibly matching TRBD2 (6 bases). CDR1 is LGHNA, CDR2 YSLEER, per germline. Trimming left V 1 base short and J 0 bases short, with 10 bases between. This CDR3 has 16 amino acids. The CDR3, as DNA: TGCGCCAGCAGCCAAGGTCGGGGGAGCTCCTACAATGAGCAGTTCTTC. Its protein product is CASSQGRGSSYNEQFF.

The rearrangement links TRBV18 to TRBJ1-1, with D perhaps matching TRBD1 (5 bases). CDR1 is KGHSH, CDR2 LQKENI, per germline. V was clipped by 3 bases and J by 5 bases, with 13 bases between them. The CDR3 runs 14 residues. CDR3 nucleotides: TGTGCCAGCTCACCTACACGGGGGTGGACTGAAGCTTTCTTT. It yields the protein CASSPTRGWTEAFF.

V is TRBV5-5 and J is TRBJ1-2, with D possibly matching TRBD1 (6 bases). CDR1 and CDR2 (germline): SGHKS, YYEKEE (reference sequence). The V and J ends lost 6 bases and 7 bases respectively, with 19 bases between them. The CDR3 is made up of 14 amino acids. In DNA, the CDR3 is TGTGCCAGCACCGAGACAGGACCTACTGGTGGCTACACCTTC. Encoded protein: CASTETGPTGGYTF.

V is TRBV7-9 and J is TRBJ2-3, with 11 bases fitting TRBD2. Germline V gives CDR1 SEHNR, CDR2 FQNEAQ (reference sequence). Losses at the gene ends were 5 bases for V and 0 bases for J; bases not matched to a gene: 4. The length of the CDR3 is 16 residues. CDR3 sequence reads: CASSILAGASTDTQYF. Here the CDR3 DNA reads TGTGCCAGCAGCATACTAGCGGGGGCAAGCACAGATACGCAGTATTTT.

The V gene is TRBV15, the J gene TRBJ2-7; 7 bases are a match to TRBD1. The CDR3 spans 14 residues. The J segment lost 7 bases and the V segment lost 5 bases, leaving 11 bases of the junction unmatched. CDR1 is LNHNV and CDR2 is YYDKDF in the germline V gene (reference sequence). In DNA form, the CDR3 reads TGTGCCACCAGCGGGGACAGAGTCAAGGTAGAGCAGTACTTC. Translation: CATSGDRVKVEQYF. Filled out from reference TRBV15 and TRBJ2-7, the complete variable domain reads DAMVIQNPRYQVTQFGKPVTLSCSQTLNHNVMYWYQQKSSQAPKLLFHYYDKDFNNEADTPDNFQSRRPNTSFCFLDIRSPGLGDTAMYLCATSGDRVKVEQYFGPGTRLTVT.

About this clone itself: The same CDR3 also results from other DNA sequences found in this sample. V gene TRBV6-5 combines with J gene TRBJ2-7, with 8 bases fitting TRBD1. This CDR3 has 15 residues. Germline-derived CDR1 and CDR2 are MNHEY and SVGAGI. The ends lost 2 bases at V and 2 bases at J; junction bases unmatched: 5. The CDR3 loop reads CASSYGQGAPYEQYF. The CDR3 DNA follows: TGTGCCAGCAGTTACGGGCAGGGGGCCCCCTACGAGCAGTACTTC.

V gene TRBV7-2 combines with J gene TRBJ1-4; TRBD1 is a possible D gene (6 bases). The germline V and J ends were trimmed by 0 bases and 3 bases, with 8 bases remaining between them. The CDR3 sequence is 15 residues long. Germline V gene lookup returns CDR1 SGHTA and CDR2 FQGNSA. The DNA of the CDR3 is TGTGCCAGCAGCTTAGCCAGGGGCCCTAATGAAAAACTGTTTTTT. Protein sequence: CASSLARGPNEKLFF.

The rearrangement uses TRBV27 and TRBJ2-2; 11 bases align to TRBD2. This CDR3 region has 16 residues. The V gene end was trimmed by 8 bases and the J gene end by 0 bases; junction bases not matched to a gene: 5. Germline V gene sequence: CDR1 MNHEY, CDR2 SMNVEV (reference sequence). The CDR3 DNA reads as TGTGCCAGCCGAACTAGCGGGGGCTCGAACACCGGGGAGCTGTTTTTT. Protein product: CASRTSGGSNTGELFF.